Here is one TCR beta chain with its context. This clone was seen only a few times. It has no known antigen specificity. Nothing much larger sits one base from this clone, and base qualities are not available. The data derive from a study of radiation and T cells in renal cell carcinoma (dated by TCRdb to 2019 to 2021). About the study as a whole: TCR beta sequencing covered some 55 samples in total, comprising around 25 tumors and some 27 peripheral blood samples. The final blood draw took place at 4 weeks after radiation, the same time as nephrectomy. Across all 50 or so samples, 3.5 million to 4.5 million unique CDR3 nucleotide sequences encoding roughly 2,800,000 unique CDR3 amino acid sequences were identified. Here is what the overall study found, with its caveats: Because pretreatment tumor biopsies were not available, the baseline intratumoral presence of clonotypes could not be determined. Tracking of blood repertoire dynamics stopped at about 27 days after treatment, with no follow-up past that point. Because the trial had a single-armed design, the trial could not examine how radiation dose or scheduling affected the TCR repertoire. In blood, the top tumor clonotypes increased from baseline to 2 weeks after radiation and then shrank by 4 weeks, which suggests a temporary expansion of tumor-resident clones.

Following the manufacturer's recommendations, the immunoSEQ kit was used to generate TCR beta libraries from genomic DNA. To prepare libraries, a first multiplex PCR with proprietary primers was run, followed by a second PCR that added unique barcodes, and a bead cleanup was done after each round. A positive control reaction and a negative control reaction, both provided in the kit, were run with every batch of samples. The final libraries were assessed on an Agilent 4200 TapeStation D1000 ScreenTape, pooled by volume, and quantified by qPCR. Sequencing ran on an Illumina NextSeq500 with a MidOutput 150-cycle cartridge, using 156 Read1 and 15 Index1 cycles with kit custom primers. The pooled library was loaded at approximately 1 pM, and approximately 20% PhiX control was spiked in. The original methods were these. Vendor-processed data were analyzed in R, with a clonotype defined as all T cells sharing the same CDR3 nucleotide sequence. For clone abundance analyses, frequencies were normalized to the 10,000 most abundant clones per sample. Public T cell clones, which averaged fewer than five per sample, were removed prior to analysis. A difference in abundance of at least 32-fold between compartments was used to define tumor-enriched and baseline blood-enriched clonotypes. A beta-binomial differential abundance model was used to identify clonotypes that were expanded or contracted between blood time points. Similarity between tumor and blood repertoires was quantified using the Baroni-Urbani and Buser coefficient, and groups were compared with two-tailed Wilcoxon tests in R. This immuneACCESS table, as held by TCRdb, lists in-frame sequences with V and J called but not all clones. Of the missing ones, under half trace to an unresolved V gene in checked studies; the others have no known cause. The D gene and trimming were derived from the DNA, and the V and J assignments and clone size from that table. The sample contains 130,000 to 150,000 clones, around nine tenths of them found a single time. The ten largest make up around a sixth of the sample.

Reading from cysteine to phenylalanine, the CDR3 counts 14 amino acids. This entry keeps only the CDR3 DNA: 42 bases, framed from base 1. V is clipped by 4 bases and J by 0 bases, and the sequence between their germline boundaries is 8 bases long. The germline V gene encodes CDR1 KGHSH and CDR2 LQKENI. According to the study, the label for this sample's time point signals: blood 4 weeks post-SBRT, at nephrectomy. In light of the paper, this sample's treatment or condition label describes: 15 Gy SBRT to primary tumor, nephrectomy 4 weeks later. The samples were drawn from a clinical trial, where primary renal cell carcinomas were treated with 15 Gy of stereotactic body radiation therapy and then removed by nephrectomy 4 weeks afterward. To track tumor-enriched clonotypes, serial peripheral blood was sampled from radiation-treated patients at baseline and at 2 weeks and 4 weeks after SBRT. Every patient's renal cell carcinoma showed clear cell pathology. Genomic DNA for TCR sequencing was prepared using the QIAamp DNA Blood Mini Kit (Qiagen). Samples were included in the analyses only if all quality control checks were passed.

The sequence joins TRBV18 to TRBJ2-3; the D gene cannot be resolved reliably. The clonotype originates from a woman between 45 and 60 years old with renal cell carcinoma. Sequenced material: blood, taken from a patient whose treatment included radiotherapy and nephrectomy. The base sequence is TGTGCCAGCTCACGGACCTCTAGCACAGATACGCAGTATTTT. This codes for CASSRTSSTDTQYF.